Listed here are 15 T cell receptor beta chains from one sample, sequenced in a study of T cell responses to AZD1222 COVID-19 vaccine. Profiling relied on immunoSEQ multiplex PCR, and the TCRdb table lists in-frame clones only, not all of them. The sample records 200,000 or so clones, approximately 94% being singletons. This specimen was peripheral blood, taken on day 0 of MenACWY control vaccination. These receptors all stem from an adult in good health.

This chain links TRBV5-6 with TRBJ1-6; 7 positions match TRBD1. The CDR3 sequence is 15 residues long. V was pared by 1 base and J by 6 bases, with 4 bases of the junction left unmatched. Per germline, CDR1 SGHDT and CDR2 YYEEEE. The CDR3 loop is CASSLFTGVNSPLHF. DNA of the CDR3: TGTGCCAGCAGCTTGTTTACAGGGGTTAATTCACCCCTCCACTTT. Filled out from reference TRBV5-6 and TRBJ1-6, the complete variable domain reads DAGVTQSPTHLIKTRGQQVTLRCSPKSGHDTVSWYQQALGQGPQFIFQYYEEEERQRGNFPDRFSGHQFPNYSSELNVNALLLGDSALYLCASSLFTGVNSPLHFGNGTRLTVT.

The chain recombines TRBV6-5 with TRBJ2-1, with 10 nucleotides matching TRBD1. Looked up from germline, CDR1 is MNHEY and CDR2 is SVGAGI. CDR3 length: 15 residues. V lost 0 bases and J lost 12; bases outside the gene matches: 8. CDR3 in amino acids: CASSYSDRGHMVQFF. CDR3 coding DNA: TGTGCCAGCAGTTACTCTGACAGGGGGCATATGGTGCAGTTCTTC.

This chain uses TRBV7-2 with TRBJ2-7; 7 bases agree with TRBD1. CDR3 size: 14 residues. CDR1 and CDR2 from the germline V gene are SGHTA and FQGNSA. Trimming took 3 bases from V and 1 from J; bases not matched to a gene: 3. CDR3 in amino acids: CASSLRDRSYEQYF. In nucleotides, the CDR3 is TGTGCCAGCAGCTTGAGGGACAGATCCTACGAGCAGTACTTC. The full variable domain, rest sourced from reference TRBV7-2 and TRBJ2-7, is GAGVSQSPSNKVTEKGKDVELRCDPISGHTALYWYRQSLGQGLEFLIYFQGNSAPDKSGLPSDRFSAERTGGSVSTLTIQRTQQEDSAVYLCASSLRDRSYEQYFGPGTRLTVT.

The chain uses TRBV7-5 and TRBJ1-2; TRBD1, the table's D call, was not compared with the DNA. TRBV7-5 is given as a pseudogene. This CDR3 comprises 14 residues. DNA for the CDR3: TGTGTCAGAAGCCCCCGTTTGGACAGTCATTACTACACCTTC. Residues: CVRSPRLDSHYYTF.

The chain has TRBV27 and TRBJ2-2; 13 nucleotides align to TRBD2. The CDR3 loop spans 17 amino acids. The J segment lost 5 bases and the V segment lost 3 bases, leaving 6 bases of the junction unmatched. Germline assignment: CDR1 MNHEY and CDR2 SMNVEV (reference sequence). The CDR3 spells CASSFILAGGPTGELFF. The CDR3 DNA follows: TGTGCCAGCAGTTTTATACTAGCGGGGGGGCCAACCGGGGAGCTGTTTTTT.

The chain joins TRBV19 to TRBJ2-1; D possibly matches TRBD1 or TRBD2 (5 bases each). The CDR3 runs to 13 residues. Germline V lookup: CDR1 LNHDA, CDR2 SQIVND (reference sequence). The V end lost 3 bases, the J end lost 4 bases, and 7 bases lay between the germline ends. Here the CDR3 DNA reads TGTGCCAGTAGTATGGGGGTTTACAATGAGCAGTTCTTC. This translates into CASSMGVYNEQFF. Full variable domain (remainder filled in from reference TRBV19 and TRBJ2-1): DGGITQSPKYLFRKEGQNVTLSCEQNLNHDAMYWYRQDPGQGLRLIYYSQIVNDFQKGDIAEGYSVSREKKESFPLTVTSAQKNPTAFYLCASSMGVYNEQFFGPGTRLTVL.

The J gene is TRBJ2-5, the V gene TRBV7-2, with D possibly called TRBD1 or TRBD2 (6 bases each). This CDR3 has 14 residues. Germline CDR1 SGHTA, CDR2 FQGNSA. V was pared by 5 bases and J by 5 bases, with 15 bases between. The CDR3 sequence is CASSQGGFWETQYF. CDR3 sequence (DNA): TGTGCCAGCAGCCAAGGGGGGTTTTGGGAGACCCAGTACTTC.

The V and J genes are TRBV18 and TRBJ1-2, with 7 bases matching TRBD1. The CDR3 length is 14 residues. Germline V gives CDR1 KGHSH, CDR2 LQKENI. V dropped 4 bases and J dropped 8; count of bases not matched to a gene: 10. In nucleotides, the CDR3 is TGTGCCAGCTCACTTGATAGGACAGGAGGCGGCTACACCTTC. Residues: CASSLDRTGGGYTF. The full variable domain, completed using reference TRBV18 and TRBJ1-2, is NAGVMQNPRHLVRRRGQEARLRCSPMKGHSHVYWYRQLPEEGLKFMVYLQKENIIDESGMPKERFSAEFPKEGPSILRIQQVVRGDSAAYFCASSLDRTGGGYTFGSGTRLTVV.

The V call is TRBV20-1, the J call TRBJ2-3; TRBD2 agrees at 8 bases. Losses at the gene ends were 3 bases for V and 4 bases for J; bases not matched to a gene: 6. CDR1 is DFQATT, CDR2 SNEGSKA, per germline (reference sequence). The CDR3 contains 14 residues. The DNA of the CDR3 is TGCAGTGCTAGTTCGGCGGGGGGCCCAGATACGCAGTATTTT. Protein: CSASSAGGPDTQYF.

The chain combines TRBV30 with TRBJ2-3, with TRBD2 identical over 8 bases. The CDR3 length is 13 residues. The germline gives CDR1 GTSNPN, CDR2 SVGIG (reference sequence). V lost 3 bases, J lost 4 bases, and 3 bases stayed unmatched. The CDR3 DNA sequence: TGTGCCTGGAGATCACTAGCGGCAGATACGCAGTATTTT. It codes for CAWRSLAADTQYF.

This sequence joins TRBV7-3 and TRBJ2-2; the D is unclear. This CDR3 is built from 15 residues. Germline CDR1 is SGHTA and CDR2 is FQGTGA. Trimming removed 5 bases at V and 0 bases at J, with 10 bases between. The CDR3 DNA is TGTGCCAGCAGCCTAGGGATAACGAACACCGGGGAGCTGTTTTTT. Its translation: CASSLGITNTGELFF.

This sequence joins TRBV19 and TRBJ2-6; D is perhaps TRBD2 (6 bases). The CDR3 covers 15 residues. The germline V gene has CDR1 LNHDA and CDR2 SQIVND (reference sequence). The V gene lost 6 bases and the J gene lost 4 bases, with 13 bases spanning the gap. CDR3 nucleotide sequence: TGTGCCAGTAGACGCGGGGCGAGCGGGGCCAACGTCCTGACTTTC. This gives the protein CASRRGASGANVLTF.

The rearrangement links TRBV23-1 to TRBJ1-5, with unresolved D. TRBV23-1 is flagged as an ORF with uncertain function. Trimming removed 0 bases from V and 4 bases from J, with 10 bases in between. The CDR3 contains 15 residues. DNA for the CDR3: TGCGCCAGCAGTCAATCACCCTCGGCAAATCAGCCCCAGCATTTT. As protein: CASSQSPSANQPQHF.

This chain connects TRBV5-1 to TRBJ2-3; D is perhaps TRBD2 (5 bases). The CDR3 spans 15 residues. Germline CDR1 and CDR2: SGHRS and YFSETQ. Trimming shortened V by 4 bases and J by 4 bases, and 16 bases separated the two germline ends. This CDR3 is CASSRNLLEPDTQYF. The CDR3 DNA is TGCGCCAGCAGCAGAAACTTACTAGAACCAGATACGCAGTATTTT. Combining the CDR3 with reference TRBV5-1 and TRBJ2-3 gives the whole variable domain KAGVTQTPRYLIKTRGQQVTLSCSPISGHRSVSWYQQTPGQGLQFLFEYFSETQRNKGNFPGRFSGRQFSNSRSEMNVSTLELGDSALYLCASSRNLLEPDTQYFGPGTRLTVL.

This clone appeared once. The chain couples TRBV7-6 to TRBJ1-2, with 11 bases identical to TRBD1. The CDR3 extends over 15 amino acids. CDR1 and CDR2 (germline): SGHVS, FNYEAQ. J gave up 4 bases and V 4 bases, and 5 bases lay outside the gene matches. In DNA form, the CDR3 reads TGTGCCAGCAGCTCCGGGACAGGGGGATTCTATGGCTACACCTTC. Its protein is CASSSGTGGFYGYTF.